The text below deals with one TCR beta chain. Its target is unknown. This entry belongs to a study of T cells expressing NK-cell markers. In the study overall: HCMV seropositivity marked most of the eight sequenced donors; one was seronegative.

Study-wide results and limits: Each of 6 or 7 donors carried dominant NKG2C+ clonotypes accounting for about 1.0-7.0% of CD8+ T cells. Questions lingered over whether expanded NKG2C+ T cell clones were HCMV-specific.

Germline V CDR1 and CDR2: DFQATT, SNEGSKA (reference sequence). The CDR3 is 14 amino acids. Beta-chain TCR cDNA was generated via 5'RACE template switching with UMIs. Reprocessing the 5' RACE reads, TCRdb reports a single entry for every CDR3 protein and omits DNA. The table lists 150,000 to 180,000 distinct CDR3 sequences. This sequence originates from a woman aged 45-65 years in good health. The genes are TRBV20-1 and TRBJ1-1. The sequenced sample consisted of blood T cells: a sorted CD56 or NKG2C T cell subset, CD4+ or CD8+ T cells, or bulk PBMC T cells (not recorded which). The CDR3 loop is CSARDHIENTEAFF.